This T cell receptor beta chain was observed in a study of vaccination effects on CD4 cells after COVID-19. Looking at the study overall: Post-vaccine samples followed the second dose by a median of 72 days.

Profiling relied on immunoSEQ multiplex PCR, and the TCRdb table lists in-frame clones only, not all of them. The sample holds 14,000 or so clones, 78% seen once. This CDR3 spans 16 amino acids. The germline V gene encodes CDR1 MNHEY and CDR2 SVGAGI. J was trimmed by 7 bases and V by 0 bases; bases with no gene match: 10. ViraFEST used viral peptide pools to expand antigen-specific CD4+ T cells before sequencing. Culture proceeded for about ten days, and CD4+ T cells were then isolated. SARS-CoV-2 infection was confirmed by PCR in the person between March and December 2020. Participants received two doses of either the BNT162b2 or mRNA-1273 vaccine. For each well, about 2 million PBMC were cultured with about 10 IU/ml IL-2 and approximately 10 ug/ml peptides. With regard to this clone: Its antigen is not known.

This sequence originates from a human donor who had a prior SARS-CoV-2 infection. Material: CD4+ T cells from PBMCs cultured with HCoV-NL63 spike peptides, obtained after COVID-19 vaccination. This rearrangement joins TRBV6-5 to TRBJ1-1, with TRBD1 matching over 8 bases. The CDR3 DNA reads TGTGCCAGCAGTTACTCGCCAGGACAGGGATCGGGTGAAGCTTTCTTT. Translated: CASSYSPGQGSGEAFF.